What follows describes a single T cell receptor (beta chain). Other DNA variants within this sample encode the same CDR3. The source of the sample is a study of blood T cell repertoires in COVID-19. At the level of the study: Researchers got acute and convalescent COVID-19 samples from the United States, Italy and Spain.

V was shortened by 3 bases and J by 5 bases, with 10 bases between the two germline ends. CDR3 length equals 13 residues. The V gene's germline CDR1 is KGHSH and CDR2 LQKENI. Source study methods: Reference gene primer amplification in the assay estimated nucleated cell counts. Sequenced by immunoSEQ multiplex PCR; TCRdb stores in-frame clones only, minus some. That table furnishes V, J and clone size, whereas the DNA furnished D and trimming. Of about 350,000 clones in the sample, more than 75% are singletons; the top ten hold about 6%. The clonotype originates from a woman in her forties or fifties with COVID-19, enrolled during active disease. This chain joins TRBV18 and TRBJ1-2, with a possible D match to TRBD1 (5 bases). The sequencing input was peripheral blood. CDR3 residues: CASSPGQGYGYTF. Here the CDR3 DNA reads TGTGCCAGCTCACCCGGCCAGGGATATGGCTACACCTTC.